Shown below are 3 T cell receptor beta chains from a single sample sequenced in a study of T cell responses to AZD1222 COVID-19 vaccine (dated by TCRdb to about 2021). Library preparation used the immunoSEQ multiplex PCR assay. In TCRdb, the immuneACCESS table is reduced to in-frame sequences with V and J assigned. These tables do not hold every clone; where another copy was compared, an unresolved V gene accounts for under half, and the others remain unexplained. Here the sample has 120,000 or so clones; around 90% occur a single time. The ten largest make up 25% to 30% of the sample. The sample's time point label is to be understood as: baseline before first vaccination. This sample comprised peripheral blood, obtained on day 0 of AZD1222 vaccination. Receptor source: an adult in good health.

The CDR3 DNA follows: TGTGCCAGCAGACTTACAGTTGACACTGAAGCTTTCTTT. This encodes CASRLTVDTEAFF. The J gene is TRBJ1-1, the V gene TRBV6-5; no definite D call. This CDR3 has 13 residues. Looked up from germline, CDR1 is MNHEY and CDR2 is SVGAGI. V shed 6 bases and J shed 3 bases, with 11 bases lying between them.

The chain has TRBV6-2 or TRBV6-3 and TRBJ1-1; D gene uncertain. The CDR3 consists of 12 residues. Germline assignment: CDR1 MNHEY and CDR2 SVGEGT. Trimming shortened V by 0 bases and J by 13 bases, and 12 bases separated the two germline ends. The CDR3 DNA follows: TGTGCCAGCAGTTACTCGCCCAGTGGGGTTTTCTTT. This encodes CASSYSPSGVFF.

The J gene is TRBJ2-3, the V gene TRBV24-1, with D perhaps TRBD2 (6 bases). Trimming stripped 3 bases from V and 0 bases from J, with 15 bases between. The CDR3 extends over 17 amino acids. Germline loops: CDR1 KGHDR, CDR2 SFDVKD. The DNA of the CDR3 is TGTGCCACCAGTGATGCGAGAGCGGGTACCAGCACAGATACGCAGTATTTT. Encoded protein: CATSDARAGTSTDTQYF.